This entry features one T cell receptor (beta chain) sequence. Its antigen is currently unknown. The source of the sample is a study of post-analysis software for immune sequencing data. Across the study: Recorded subtypes: relapsing-remitting, secondary progressive, progressive-relapsing; some patients unannotated. Overall study findings and caveats: Patients carried roughly 5 TRBV segments more frequently than controls did, and TRBV5-6, TRBV5-1 and TRBV20-1 were among them. Versus controls, multiple sclerosis patients showed significantly lower diversity (normalized Chao1).

Carried by the TCR beta cDNA libraries were unique molecular identifiers. TCRdb re-analysed the PCR reads in MiXCR, keeping a single row per CDR3 protein. The table includes around 400,000 distinct CDR3 sequences, about 40% detected once. The V gene lost 7 bases and the J gene lost 0 bases, with 13 bases spanning the gap. Looked up from germline, CDR1 is MDHEN and CDR2 is SYDVKM. The CDR3 contains 15 residues. Sequencing was performed on blood. The chain joins TRBV28 to TRBJ2-1; D not resolved. The clonotype was recovered from a girl between 2 and 10 years old with multiple sclerosis. Written as DNA, the CDR3 is TGTGCCAGCAAGGAGCGACGGAGCTCCTACAATGAGCAGTTCTTC. Protein: CASKERRSSYNEQFF.